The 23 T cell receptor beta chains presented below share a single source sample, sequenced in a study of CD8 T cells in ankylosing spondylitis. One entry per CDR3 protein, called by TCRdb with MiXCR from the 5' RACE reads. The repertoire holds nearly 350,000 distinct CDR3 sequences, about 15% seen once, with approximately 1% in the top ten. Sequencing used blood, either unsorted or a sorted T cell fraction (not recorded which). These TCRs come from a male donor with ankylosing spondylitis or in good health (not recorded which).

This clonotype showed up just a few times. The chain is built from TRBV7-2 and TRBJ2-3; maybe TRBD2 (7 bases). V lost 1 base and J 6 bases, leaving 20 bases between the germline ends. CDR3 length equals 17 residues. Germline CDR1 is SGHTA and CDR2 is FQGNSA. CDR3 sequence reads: CASSLVMGGRHLDTQYF. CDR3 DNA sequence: TGTGCCAGCAGCTTAGTGATGGGGGGGCGCCACCTTGATACGCAGTATTTT.

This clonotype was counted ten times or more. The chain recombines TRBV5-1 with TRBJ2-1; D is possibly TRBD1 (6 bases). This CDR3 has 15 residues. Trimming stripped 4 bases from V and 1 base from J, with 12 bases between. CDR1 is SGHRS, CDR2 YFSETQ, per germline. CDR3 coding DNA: TGCGCCAGCAGCACATACAGGGAATCCTACAATGAGCAGTTCTTC. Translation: CASSTYRESYNEQFF.

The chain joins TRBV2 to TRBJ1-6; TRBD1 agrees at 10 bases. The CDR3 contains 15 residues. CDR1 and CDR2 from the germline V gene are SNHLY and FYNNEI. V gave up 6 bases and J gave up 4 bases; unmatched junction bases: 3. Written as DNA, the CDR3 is TGTGCCAGCAGGGTGGACAGGGGGTATAATTCACCCCTCCACTTT. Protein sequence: CASRVDRGYNSPLHF.

Here the CDR3 DNA reads TGTGCCAGCAAGGGCGGGAGCTCCTACAATGAGCAGTTCTTC. Encoded protein: CASKGGSSYNEQFF. This sequence joins TRBV2 and TRBJ2-1; 7 bases align to TRBD2. This CDR3 contains 14 residues. Losses at the gene ends were 7 bases for V and 0 bases for J; bases not matched to a gene: 3. Germline CDR1 is SNHLY and CDR2 is FYNNEI.

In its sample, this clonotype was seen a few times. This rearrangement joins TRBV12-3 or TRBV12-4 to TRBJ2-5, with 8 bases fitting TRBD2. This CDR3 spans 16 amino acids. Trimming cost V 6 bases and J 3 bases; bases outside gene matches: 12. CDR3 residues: CASSPGGAGLEETQYF. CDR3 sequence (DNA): TGTGCCAGCAGCCCCGGGGGGGCGGGACTCGAAGAGACCCAGTACTTC.

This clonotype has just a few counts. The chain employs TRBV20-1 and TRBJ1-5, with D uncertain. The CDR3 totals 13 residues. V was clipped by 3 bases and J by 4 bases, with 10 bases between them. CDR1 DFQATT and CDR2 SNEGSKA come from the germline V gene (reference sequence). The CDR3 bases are TGCAGTGCTAGTCCTACGACTAATCAGCCCCAGCATTTT. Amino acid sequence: CSASPTTNQPQHF.

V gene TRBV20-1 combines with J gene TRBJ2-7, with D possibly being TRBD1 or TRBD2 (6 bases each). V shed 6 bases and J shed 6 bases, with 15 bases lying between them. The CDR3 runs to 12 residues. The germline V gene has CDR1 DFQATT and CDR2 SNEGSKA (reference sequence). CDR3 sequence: CSAGGQAPEQYF. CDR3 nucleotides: TGCAGTGCCGGGGGCCAGGCGCCCGAGCAGTACTTC.

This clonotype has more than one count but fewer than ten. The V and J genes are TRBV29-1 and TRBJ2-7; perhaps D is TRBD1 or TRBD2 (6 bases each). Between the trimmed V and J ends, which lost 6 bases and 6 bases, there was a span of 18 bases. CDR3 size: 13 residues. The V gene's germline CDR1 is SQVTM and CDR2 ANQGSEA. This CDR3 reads CSVQRGDRTEQYF. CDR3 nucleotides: TGCAGCGTCCAAAGGGGGGATCGGACCGAGCAGTACTTC.

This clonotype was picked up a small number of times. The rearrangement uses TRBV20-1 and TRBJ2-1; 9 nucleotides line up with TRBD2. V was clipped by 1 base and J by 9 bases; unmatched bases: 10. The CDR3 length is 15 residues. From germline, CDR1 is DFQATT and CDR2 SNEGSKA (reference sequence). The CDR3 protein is CSARAQGGGDSEQFF. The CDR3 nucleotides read TGCAGTGCTAGAGCCCAGGGCGGGGGGGACAGTGAGCAGTTCTTC.

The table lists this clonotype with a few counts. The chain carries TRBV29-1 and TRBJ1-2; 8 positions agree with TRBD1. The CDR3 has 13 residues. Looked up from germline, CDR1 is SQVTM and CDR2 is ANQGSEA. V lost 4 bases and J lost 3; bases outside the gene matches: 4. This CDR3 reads CSVAPTGDYGYTF. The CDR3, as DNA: TGCAGCGTTGCGCCGACAGGGGACTATGGCTACACCTTC. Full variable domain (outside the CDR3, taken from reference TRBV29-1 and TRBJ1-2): SAVISQKPSRDICQRGTSLTIQCQVDSQVTMMFWYRQQPGQSLTLIATANQGSEATYESGFVIDKFPISRPNLTFSTLTVSNMSPEDSSIYLCSVAPTGDYGYTFGSGTRLTVV.

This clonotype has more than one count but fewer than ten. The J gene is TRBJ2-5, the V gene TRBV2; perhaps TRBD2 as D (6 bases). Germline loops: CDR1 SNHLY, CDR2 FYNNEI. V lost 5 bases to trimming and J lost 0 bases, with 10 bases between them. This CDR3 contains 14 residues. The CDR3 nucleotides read TGTGCCAGCAGTCGGGGACTGTACCAAGAGACCCAGTACTTC. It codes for CASSRGLYQETQYF.

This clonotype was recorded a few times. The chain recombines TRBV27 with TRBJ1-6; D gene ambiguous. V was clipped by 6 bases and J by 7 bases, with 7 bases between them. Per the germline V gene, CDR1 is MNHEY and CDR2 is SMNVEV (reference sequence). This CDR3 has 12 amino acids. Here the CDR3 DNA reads TGTGCCAGCAGGGAGAGAAATTCACCCCTCCACTTT. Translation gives CASRERNSPLHF.

CDR3 loop: CASIATGPIAHEQYF. The CDR3 DNA sequence: TGTGCCAGCATTGCCACGGGCCCTATCGCCCACGAGCAGTACTTC. This rearrangement joins TRBV27 to TRBJ2-7; no firm D call. Germline values: CDR1 MNHEY, CDR2 SMNVEV (reference sequence). CDR3 size: 15 residues. Trimming took 7 bases from V and 5 from J, leaving 21 bases between them.

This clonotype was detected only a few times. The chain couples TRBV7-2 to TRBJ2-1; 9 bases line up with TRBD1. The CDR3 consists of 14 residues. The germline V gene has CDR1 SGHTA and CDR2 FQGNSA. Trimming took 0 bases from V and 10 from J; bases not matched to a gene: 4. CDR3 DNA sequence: TGTGCCAGCAGCTTAGCATTCGGGACAGGGGAGCAGTTCTTC. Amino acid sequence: CASSLAFGTGEQFF.

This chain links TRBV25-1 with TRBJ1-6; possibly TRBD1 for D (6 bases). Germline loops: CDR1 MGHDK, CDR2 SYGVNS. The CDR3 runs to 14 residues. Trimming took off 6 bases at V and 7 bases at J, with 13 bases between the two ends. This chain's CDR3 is CASRTAQGNSPLHF. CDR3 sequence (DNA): TGTGCCAGCAGAACGGCACAGGGAAATTCACCCCTCCACTTT. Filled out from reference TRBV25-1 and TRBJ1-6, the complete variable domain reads EADIYQTPRYLVIGTGKKITLECSQTMGHDKMYWYQQDPGMELHLIHYSYGVNSTEKGDLSSESTVSRIRTEHFPLTLESARPSHTSQYLCASRTAQGNSPLHFGNGTRLTVT.

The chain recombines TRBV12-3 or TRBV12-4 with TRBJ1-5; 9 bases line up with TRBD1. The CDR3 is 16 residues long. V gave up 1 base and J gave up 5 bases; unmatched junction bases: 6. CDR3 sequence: CASSLGEGTGHQPQHF. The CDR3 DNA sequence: TGTGCCAGCAGTTTAGGTGAAGGGACAGGGCATCAGCCCCAGCATTTT.

CDR3 DNA sequence: TGCGCCAGCAGCTTGTATGGGACAGGGAGGACAGATACGCAGTATTTT. Translating it yields CASSLYGTGRTDTQYF. The chain is built from TRBV5-1 and TRBJ2-3; 9 nucleotides agree with TRBD1. Unmatched junction bases numbered 6, after V lost 1 base and J lost 3 bases. This CDR3 is built from 16 residues. The germline V gene encodes CDR1 SGHRS and CDR2 YFSETQ.

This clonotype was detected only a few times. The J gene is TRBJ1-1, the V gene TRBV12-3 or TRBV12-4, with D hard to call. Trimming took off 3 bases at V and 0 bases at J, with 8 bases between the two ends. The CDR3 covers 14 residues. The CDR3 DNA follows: TGTGCCAGCAGTTTCAACGACCTGAACACTGAAGCTTTCTTT. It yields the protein CASSFNDLNTEAFF.

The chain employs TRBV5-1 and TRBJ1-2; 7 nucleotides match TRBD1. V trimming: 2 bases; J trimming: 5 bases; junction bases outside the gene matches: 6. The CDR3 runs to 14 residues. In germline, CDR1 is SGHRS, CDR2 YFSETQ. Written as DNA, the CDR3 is TGCGCCAGCAGCTTATCCCAGGGGGAGTATGGCTACACCTTC. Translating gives CASSLSQGEYGYTF.

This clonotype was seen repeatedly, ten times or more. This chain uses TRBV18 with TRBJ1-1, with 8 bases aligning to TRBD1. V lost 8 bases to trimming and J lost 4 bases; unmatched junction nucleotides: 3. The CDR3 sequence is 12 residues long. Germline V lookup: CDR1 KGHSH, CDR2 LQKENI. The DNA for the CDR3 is TGTGCCAGCCATACAGGGGGCACTGAAGCTTTCTTT. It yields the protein CASHTGGTEAFF.

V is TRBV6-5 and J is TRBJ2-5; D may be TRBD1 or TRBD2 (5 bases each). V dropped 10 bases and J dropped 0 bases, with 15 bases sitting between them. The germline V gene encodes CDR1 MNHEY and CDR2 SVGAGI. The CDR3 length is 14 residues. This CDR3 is CAIGTGLYQETQYF. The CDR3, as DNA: TGTGCCATTGGGACGGGCCTGTACCAAGAGACCCAGTACTTC.

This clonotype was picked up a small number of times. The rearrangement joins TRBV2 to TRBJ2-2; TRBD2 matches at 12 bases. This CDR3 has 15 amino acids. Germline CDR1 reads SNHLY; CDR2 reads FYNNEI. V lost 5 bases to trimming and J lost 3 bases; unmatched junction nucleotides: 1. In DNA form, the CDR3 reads TGTGCCAGCAGTCGACTAGCGGGGGACACCGGGGAGCTGTTTTTT. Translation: CASSRLAGDTGELFF.

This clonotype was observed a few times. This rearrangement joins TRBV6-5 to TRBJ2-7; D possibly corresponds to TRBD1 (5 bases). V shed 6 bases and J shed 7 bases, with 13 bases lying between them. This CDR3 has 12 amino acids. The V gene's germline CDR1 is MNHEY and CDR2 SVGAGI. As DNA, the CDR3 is TGTGCCAGCAGAGGGGTCTCCGGGGAGCAGTACTTC. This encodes CASRGVSGEQYF.